This T cell receptor beta chain was captured in a study of T cell responses to AZD1222 COVID-19 vaccine. Findings and limits, study-wide: Mapped onto spike, vaccine-associated CD4 TCRs spanned it and were dominant at 160-218 and 743-854. Nearly half of spike-specific TCRs reportedly target unmutated variant regions. Donors in the cohort were predominantly white British and more often female, and clonal diversity was possibly underestimated.

In the case of this clone: Its antigen is not identified.

Clones were read by immunoSEQ multiplex PCR, and TCRdb kept only the in-frame ones, dropping some. The sample carries some 90,000 clones, under 95% recorded once. Trimming removed 2 bases from V and 0 bases from J; junction bases left unmatched: 3. Germline CDR1 reads LGHNA; CDR2 reads YNFKEQ. The CDR3 loop spans 16 amino acids. Here the sequenced sample was peripheral blood, taken on day 0 of MenACWY control vaccination. This TCR derives from an adult in good health. This chain links TRBV4-2 with TRBJ1-4; 7 bases are a match to TRBD1. The CDR3 DNA reads as TGTGCCAGCAGCCAACAGGGGGTAGCAACTAATGAAAAACTGTTTTTT. Encoded protein: CASSQQGVATNEKLFF.